This T cell receptor (beta chain) was observed in a study of CD8 T cells in ankylosing spondylitis (dated by TCRdb to 2017 to 2019). Study-wide context: The study profiled T cell receptor beta repertoires in healthy donors and ankylosing spondylitis patients to find disease-linked TCR variants. The full study cohort was made up of over 20 ankylosing spondylitis patients and fewer than 120 healthy donors. Peripheral blood was sampled, and synovial fluid was also collected from ankylosing spondylitis patients. Study-level results and caveats: Some motif variants were previously reported in synovial fluid and blood of reactive arthritis patients, suggesting common disease-initiation mechanisms. The disease-linked clones were reported as significantly enriched in matched synovial fluid samples from ankylosing spondylitis patients. A CD8+ phenotype was shown by the disease-linked clones, which were found at relatively low frequencies in peripheral blood. A TCR beta motif of seven or eight highly homologous amino acid variants appeared characteristic of blood from ankylosing spondylitis patients.

The instrument given in TCRdb is Illumina HiSeq 2500. Quantitative 5'-RACE with molecular barcodes was used to prepare TCR beta libraries. In the original analysis: To identify disease-linked TCR variants, a new computational method was used, one built on a probabilistic model of VDJ rearrangement. TCRdb trimmed the raw reads at Q25, called clones with MiXCR and kept productive beta chains. Rows are unified per CDR3 protein, each entry keeping the most common DNA and genes. Here the V and J calls rest on TCRdb's processing, not on the authors' analysis. The sample table records hundreds of thousands of distinct CDR3 sequences; 12% of these occur just once. Of the sample, 0.51% falls within the top ten clones. At the junction V is shortened by 6 bases and J by 2 bases; bases outside the gene matches: 6. For CDR1 and CDR2, the germline V gene lists SQVTM and ANQGSEA. The CDR3 starts with the cysteine, ends with the phenylalanine, and has 14 residues. The entry retains the CDR3 DNA only, 42 bases that are in frame from base 1.

This clonotype has a count of ten or more. Its antigen specificity is not known. Base qualities were left out, and no much larger clone turns up one base away. This chain is built from TRBV29-1 and TRBJ2-3, with 9 junctional bases fitting TRBD2. The sequencing sample was made of blood, either unsorted or a sorted T cell fraction (not recorded which). This receptor was obtained from a male donor with ankylosing spondylitis. The CDR3 protein sequence reads: CSVGTSLNTDTQYF. The nucleotide sequence is given as TGCAGCGTGGGGACTAGCCTCAACACAGATACGCAGTATTTT.